This TCR beta chain was captured in a study of response to subunit inactivated influenza vaccine. As for this clonotype: Its specificity is unknown.

Study-level results: That few new T cells are recruited by each seasonal influenza vaccination was the authors' suggestion.

V was cut by 5 bases and J by 11 bases, with 18 bases left in between. The CDR3 runs to 13 residues. The V gene's germline CDR1 is MNHEY and CDR2 SMNVEV (reference sequence). TCRdb ran MiXCR on the RT-PCR reads and lists one entry per CDR3 protein. The sample has about 700,000 distinct CDR3 sequences; 12% to 15% are singletons. The V and J genes are TRBV27 and TRBJ1-1, with a weak D call TRBD1 (6 bases). The receptor's source is a middle-aged man who received an inactivated influenza vaccine. This sample comprised PBMCs from blood, obtained 14 to 15 days before vaccination. The CDR3 bases are TGTGCCAGCAGTCCTATCGGGACACAGGATGCTTTCTTT. Residues: CASSPIGTQDAFF.